This T cell receptor beta chain emerged from a study of shared clonotypes between healthy human individuals. Sequencing was performed with immunoSEQ multiplex PCR; in TCRdb, only in-frame clones are kept and a portion is missing. The table has about 1.1 million clones, 77% seen once. The CDR3 runs to 14 residues. V shed 9 bases and J shed 6 bases, with 18 bases lying between them. The germline gives CDR1 LNHDA, CDR2 SQIVND (reference sequence). This chain links TRBV19 with TRBJ1-5; the D gene is possibly TRBD1 (5 bases). The sequencing input was memory CD4+ T cells from PBMCs. Documented subset: CD45RA-negative fraction. The receptor was isolated from a man between 18 and 29 years old in good health. Some clones in this sample may be carry-over from other donors' samples. The CDR3 bases are TGTGCCAGCCGTAAGAGGGCGGGGGGTCAGCCCCAGCATTTT. Amino acid sequence: CASRKRAGGQPQHF.